Sequencing of this T cell receptor beta chain was carried out in a study of cytomegalovirus exposure and HLA in healthy donors (TCRdb year 2017). General notes on the study: According to an earlier analysis of around 600 of the donors, about 170 million T cells yielded 117 million unique TCR beta sequences and about 300 Gb of sequence data. Both class I and class II loci were covered by HLA typing, at four-digit resolution. High-throughput TCR immunosequencing, statistical association of individual TCRs with disease status, and machine learning were combined to predict cytomegalovirus infection status. An early release covering some 640 HLA-typed donors comprised around 300 gigabases of sequencing data and approximately 80 million unique TCR sequences. The later analysis used no new phenotypic data to find candidate immune exposures, relying instead on TCR beta sequences and their occurrence across donors. Every repertoire in the discovery cohort had been generated on one and the same sequencing platform. Among the roughly 380 genotyped donors, about 85% belonged to the genetic ancestry cluster associated with self-reported Caucasian donors. An earlier analysis of 587 of the donors used high-throughput TCR beta sequencing to judge whether each TCR beta V gene segment behaved as functional or pseudogenic. Donor age, sex, ethnicity and CMV serostatus were compiled together with the repertoire data. A later analysis re-analyzed previously published TCR beta repertoires from roughly 600 donors and added high-resolution HLA genotyping to study TCR occurrence patterns. Because of strong linkage in the cohort, roughly five DR-DQ haplotypes were treated as single units for association and clustering. Among 398 genotyped donors of the cohort, an average of around 250,000 unique TCR beta nucleotide sequences was sequenced per donor, of which about 18% were non-productive. The aim of the study was to test whether cataloging public T cell receptors could identify signatures of past pathogen exposure. In addition to the first cohort of roughly 670 subjects, a separate validation cohort of approximately 130 different subjects was used. Typing coverage differed by locus: A, B, C, DRB1 and DQB1 were typed in roughly 629-630 donors, DQA1 in 500 to 550, DPA1 in some 600, and DPB1 in about 450. The study used immunosequencing to profile the T cell repertoires of approximately 690 subjects and linked those repertoires to cytomegalovirus serostatus. In a later genetic analysis, genome-wide SNP genotypes for about 65% of the 666 donors were used, and that subset was treated as a discovery cohort.

Library creation used the immunoSEQ multiplex PCR assay. A mixture of 60 forward primers for TCR Vbeta segments and 13 reverse primers for TCR Jbeta segments was used in the multiplex PCR. The CDR3 region of rearranged TCR beta genes was amplified from genomic DNA with a multiplex PCR assay. Amplified TCR beta libraries were sequenced as 87-base-pair reads on the Illumina HiSeq System. As for the original processing: Across the roughly 670 repertoires, a later analysis counted tens of millions of unique TCR beta chains, 9 million to 14 million of which were shared by at least two donors. A nearest-neighbor algorithm error-corrected the raw reads and collapsed the reads into unique sequences, merging closely related sequences to remove PCR and sequencing errors. CDR3 sequences were aligned to IMGT reference sequences to assign V, D and J gene segments. Each retained sequence needed at least a six-nucleotide match to both a V gene segment and a J gene segment. A rearrangement counted as productive if the CDR3 had no stop codons and remained in frame with V and J, and every other rearrangement counted as non-productive. Following IMGT convention, CDR3 was defined as the stretch from the second conserved V-encoded cysteine up to the conserved J-encoded phenylalanine. The earlier analysis of a few hundred of the donors excluded any sequence lacking an unambiguous match to a single V gene segment. In an earlier analysis of roughly 600 of the donors, a V segment was called functional when productive rearrangements were above 56.7%, and segregating when the standard deviation between donors exceeded 5%. A statistical classification framework was built to diagnose cytomegalovirus status from the catalog of TCR beta chain sequences. V and J gene assignment, in a later analysis, came from comparing TCR nucleotide sequences with IMGT/GENE-DB human TR gene sequences. A later analysis assigned CDR3 sequences and most-parsimonious VDJ recombination scenarios with the TCRdist pipeline. In a later analysis, every TCR beta chain was defined by the combination of its CDR3 amino acid sequence and its V-gene family, and reads without a unique V-gene family were dropped. To address suspected cross-contamination and a sequencing artifact, a later analysis removed a few hundred highly shared, low-generation-probability nucleotide sequences. In a later analysis, a clonal expansion index was calculated for each public chain from normalized within-repertoire ranks of inferred template counts. A later analysis computed generation probabilities with a VDJ recombination model fitted to out-of-frame rearrangements, and checked the results against IGoR. Hypergeometric tests were used in a later analysis to score TCR-TCR, TCR-HLA and TCR-CMV co-occurrence, with a repertoire-size bias correction applied to the TCR pairs. False discovery rates were estimated in a later analysis by permuting HLA or CMV assignments 20 times. In a later analysis, co-occurring TCRs were grouped with DBSCAN, and TCRdist sequence similarity was added when clustering was performed within HLA-allele-positive subsets. Repertoires with fewer than 30,000 or more than 120,000 public chains, plus five repertoires with anomalous nucleotide sharing, were excluded from co-occurrence clustering. Entries here come from immuneACCESS through TCRdb and include only in-frame sequences with V and J called. Some clones fail to appear in such tables; in the studies checked, an unresolved V gene covers under half of the shortfall, and the cause of the remainder is unknown. Clonal size and the V and J genes are those of that table, whereas D and trimming came from the DNA. This sample has under 250,000 clones in its table, and about 80% of those were observed once. The top ten clones comprise around 8.6% of the sample.

Concerning this clone: Its antigen remains unidentified. No qualities accompany the bases; no much larger clone lies one base away.

The cohort comprised approximately 700 healthy bone marrow donors. Cohort members were all nominally healthy when sampled, although unrecorded immune exposures were likely present. The donor tested CMV seropositive, placing the donor among the approximately 290 seropositive members of the cohort. Every donor gave a peripheral blood sample, and the peripheral blood mononuclear cells from that sample were used for TCR beta sequencing. Genomic DNA extraction from the blood cell samples was performed with the Qiagen DNeasy Blood Extraction Kit. Based on the germline V gene, the CDR1 and CDR2 sequences are SGHVS and FQNEAQ. The CDR3 has 14 amino acids, counting the end cysteine and phenylalanine. Only the CDR3 DNA stays, 42 bases, in frame from base 1. V is pared back by 1 base and J by 4 bases, with 10 bases lying between the germline termini. Overall study results and their limits: A later genetic analysis reported fewer N-insertions in productive TCRs among donors in an Asian-associated ancestry cluster than the roughly 650-donor mean. HLA typing was unavailable for some donors at each locus, so association tests used only the typed subset. A further reported finding was that TCR beta sequences accurately predicted the HLA-A and HLA-B alleles for most subjects in the first cohort. The presence/absence analyses assumed that sequencing depth was roughly uniform across donors, and that assumption may not be true. The study gave a list of under 200 TCR beta chains associated with cytomegalovirus. CMV serostatus was the only immune exposure information available for the cohort. According to a later analysis, parvovirus B19, influenza, CMV and Epstein-Barr virus appeared linked to several top co-occurrence clusters. A later analysis found that HLA-associated TCR beta chains were more clonally expanded and had lower generation probabilities than equally common non-associated chains. Linkage disequilibrium might explain the correlated functional status among segregating V segments, but an unknown experimental factor could not be excluded. Some IMGT-functional V segments, including TRBV6-2 and TRBV6-3, could not be distinguished by the 87-base-pair reads and were therefore excluded. When HLA alleles, especially DR and DQ, strongly co-occurred, attributing TCR associations to individual alleles was difficult. In a later analysis, the rate of TCR association differed among HLA loci, with DRB1 alleles having the most associated TCRs and HLA-C alleles having the fewest. Three of the identified cytomegalovirus-associated TCR beta chains were confirmed in vitro to be specific for cytomegalovirus antigens. The cohort was sequenced for TCR beta chains only, and without alpha or paired-chain data the features that could be detected were limited. In a later analysis, most CMV-associated TCR beta chains were found to appear HLA-restricted, with HLA associations seemingly driven largely by CMV exposure. A cluster of highly shared sequence variants was judged likely to be a technical artifact of the sequencing pipeline. Seventeen rarely observed V segments, including chromosome 9 orphons, were excluded from the earlier analysis of about 610 of the donors because counts were too low. At a false discovery rate of 0.05, a later analysis linked roughly 17,000 TCR beta sequences to specific HLA alleles. The classifier was reported to diagnose cytomegalovirus status with high specificity and sensitivity in both the original and validation cohorts. In an earlier analysis of 587 of the donors, most TCR beta V segments appeared in productive rearrangements about 87% or about 30% of the time, broadly matching IMGT annotations. In a later genetic analysis, a missense DCLRE1C variant was associated with V-gene and J-gene trimming of TCR beta chains, and the association was replicated in an independent cohort. Across donors, most TCR sequences were observed very rarely, whereas some public TCRs were present in many individuals. According to the authors, the approach could potentially be generalized to other disease states and immunological phenotypes.

The sequence joins TRBV7-8 to TRBJ1-2; a tentative D call is TRBD1 (5 bases match). Sequencing was done on a sample of PBMCs. The sequence came from a woman aged 60-70 years in good health and CMV-seropositive. The DNA is TGTGCCAGCAGCTTAGGTGGGGGGTCCTATGGCTACACCTTC. Its translation is CASSLGGGSYGYTF.